One and the same sample provided the 22 T cell receptor beta chains below, sequenced in a study of T cell repertoires in cytomegalovirus infection. Their target antigens are unknown. TCRdb called the reads again in MiXCR, with one record for every CDR3 protein. The table records around 100,000 distinct CDR3 sequences, about 9.4% of them present only once. Sequences were obtained from PBMCs, sequenced either directly or after in vitro stimulation (not recorded which). These TCRs come from a human donor in good health (CMV status not recorded). Some clones in this sample may be carry-over from other donors' samples.

The table lists this clonotype with many counts. CDR3 sequence (DNA): TGTGCCATCAGCCGGCAGCGCGACACTGAAGCTTTCTTT. Its translation: CAISRQRDTEAFF. This chain links TRBV10-3 with TRBJ1-1; D ambiguous. This CDR3 has 13 amino acids. V was pared by 6 bases and J by 3 bases, with 11 bases between. Germline V CDR1 and CDR2: ENHRY, SYGVKD.

This clonotype was seen a handful of times. V and J are TRBV6-6 and TRBJ2-7; 7 nucleotides agree with TRBD1. The CDR3 has 13 residues. V lost 8 bases and J lost 6; bases outside the gene matches: 10. CDR1 and CDR2 (germline): MNHNY, SVGAGI (reference sequence). The CDR3 DNA sequence: TGTGCCAGCGTAGACAGGGCCCCTTCCGAGCAGTACGTC. Amino acids: CASVDRAPSEQYV.

This clonotype was found many times. The chain uses TRBV7-2 and TRBJ2-7; TRBD2 matches at 12 bases. V lost 2 bases, J lost 0 bases, and 8 bases stayed unmatched. The CDR3 spans 18 residues. The germline CDR1 and CDR2 sequences are SGHTA and FQGNSA. The CDR3 DNA reads TGTGCCAGCAGCTTAAAAACTAGCGGGAGGCCACGCTCCTACGAGCAGTACTTC. Residues: CASSLKTSGRPRSYEQYF. The full variable domain, completed using reference TRBV7-2 and TRBJ2-7, is GAGVSQSPSNKVTEKGKDVELRCDPISGHTALYWYRQSLGQGLEFLIYFQGNSAPDKSGLPSDRFSAERTGGSVSTLTIQRTQQEDSAVYLCASSLKTSGRPRSYEQYFGPGTRLTVT.

The rearrangement links TRBV30 to TRBJ2-3, with D unclear. The germline V gene encodes CDR1 GTSNPN and CDR2 SVGIG (reference sequence). The CDR3 runs 13 residues. The V end lost 0 bases, the J end lost 9 bases, and 13 bases lay between the germline ends. CDR3 DNA sequence: TGTGCCTGGAGTGTAAGATGGACCGAGACGCAGTATTTT. Protein product: CAWSVRWTETQYF.

The chain joins TRBV10-1 to TRBJ2-3; TRBD2 aligns across 7 bases. Trimming at V came to 4 bases and at J to 7 bases, leaving 11 bases not matched to a gene. Germline values: CDR1 WNHNN, CDR2 SYGVQD (reference sequence). CDR3 length: 15 amino acids. The CDR3 is CASSVAGLGMNTQYF. The CDR3 bases are TGCGCCAGCAGTGTTGCCGGACTAGGGATGAATACGCAGTATTTT.

This clonotype was seen ten or more times. The V and J genes are TRBV27 and TRBJ1-4; D unclear. The ends were cut back, 6 bases at V and 8 bases at J, with 16 bases in the middle. Germline assignment: CDR1 MNHEY and CDR2 SMNVEV (reference sequence). The CDR3 is 14 residues long. The CDR3 protein is CASSLFAGVEKLFF. CDR3 sequence (DNA): TGTGCCAGCAGCCTCTTCGCTGGGGTCGAAAAACTGTTTTTT.

This clonotype showed up many times. This chain uses TRBV12-3 or TRBV12-4 with TRBJ2-5; D gene uncertain. V was trimmed by 3 bases and J by 7 bases, leaving 9 bases between them. CDR3 length: 12 residues. CDR3 bases: TGTGCCAGCAGTTTCCGGCTAGGGACCCAGTACTTC. Translated: CASSFRLGTQYF.

This clonotype was picked up a small number of times. The rearrangement uses TRBV24-1 and TRBJ1-2; 10 bases fit TRBD1. The germline CDR1 and CDR2 sequences are KGHDR and SFDVKD. The CDR3 runs 13 residues. The V gene end was trimmed by 9 bases and the J gene end by 8 bases; junction bases not matched to a gene: 8. CDR3 amino acids: CATEKGQGQGYTF. CDR3 bases: TGTGCCACCGAGAAGGGACAGGGGCAAGGCTACACCTTC.

This clonotype is a singleton in its sample. A much larger clone sits a single nucleotide away, making a read error possible. Here the CDR3 reads CGVQDRAASNTGELFF. The CDR3 DNA reads TGCGGCGTCCAGGACAGGGCCGCTTCGAACACCGGGGAGCTGTTTTTT. The chain uses TRBV29-1 and TRBJ2-2; 8 bases line up with TRBD1. The CDR3 contains 16 residues. CDR1 is SQVTM, CDR2 ANQGSEA, per germline.

In this sample, this clonotype turned up many times. The chain links TRBV7-8 to TRBJ2-1; 7 bases map to TRBD2. The V and J ends lost 2 bases and 5 bases, in that order; junction bases with no gene match: 9. This CDR3 has 16 residues. CDR1 and CDR2 from the germline V gene are SGHVS and FQNEAQ. The CDR3 is CASSLRGGSIDNEQFF. The CDR3 coding sequence is TGTGCCAGCAGCTTAAGGGGCGGGAGTATTGACAATGAGCAGTTCTTC.

This clonotype was recorded at least ten times. The chain joins TRBV7-8 to TRBJ2-3, with TRBD2 matching over 12 bases. V was pared by 5 bases and J by 1 base, with 4 bases of the junction left unmatched. The germline V gene has CDR1 SGHVS and CDR2 FQNEAQ. This CDR3 spans 16 amino acids. The DNA for the CDR3 is TGTGCCAGCAGCCGGGGACTAGCGGGCCGCACAGATACGCAGTATTTT. This sequence encodes CASSRGLAGRTDTQYF.

This clonotype has ten or more counts. The gene calls are TRBV6-6 and TRBJ2-2, with D unresolved. CDR3 length: 10 amino acids. CDR1 is MNHNY and CDR2 is SVGAGI in the germline V gene (reference sequence). The germline V and J ends were trimmed by 8 bases and 11 bases, with 9 bases remaining between them. CDR3 sequence reads: CASWYKELFF. The CDR3 DNA sequence: TGTGCCAGCTGGTATAAAGAGCTGTTTTTT.

This chain connects TRBV24-1 to TRBJ2-3; D is ambiguous. Looked up from germline, CDR1 is KGHDR and CDR2 is SFDVKD. CDR3 length: 16 residues. Trimming pared 4 bases from V and 2 bases from J, leaving 15 bases between. The CDR3, as DNA: TGTGCCACCAGTGAAGGCCGGTCGGCTCACACAGATACGCAGTATTTT. It translates to CATSEGRSAHTDTQYF.

The V and J genes are TRBV3-1 and TRBJ1-1; 7 bases align to TRBD1. The junction had 3 bases not matched to a gene; V was cut back by 3 bases and J by 5 bases. There are 13 residues in the CDR3. Germline V gives CDR1 LGHDT, CDR2 YNNKEL (reference sequence). CDR3 loop: CASSQQGDTEAFF. As DNA, the CDR3 is TGTGCCAGCAGCCAGCAGGGGGATACTGAAGCTTTCTTT.

The V and J genes are TRBV10-3 and TRBJ2-1; D not resolved. The germline CDR1 and CDR2 sequences are ENHRY and SYGVKD. Trimming took off 7 bases at V and 6 bases at J, with 10 bases between the two ends. This CDR3 is built from 12 residues. The CDR3 DNA is TGTGCCATCATGACGCGAGGCAATGAGCAGTTCTTC. Its protein product is CAIMTRGNEQFF.

The chain recombines TRBV5-6 with TRBJ1-2; no clear D. Germline V gives CDR1 SGHDT, CDR2 YYEEEE. This CDR3 is 13 amino acids long. The V and J ends lost 2 bases and 3 bases respectively, with 8 bases between them. The CDR3 protein is CASSLDLYYGYTF. CDR3 nucleotides: TGTGCCAGCAGCTTAGACCTCTACTATGGCTACACCTTC.

Ten or more counts support this clonotype. The chain recombines TRBV12-3 or TRBV12-4 with TRBJ1-2; maybe TRBD1 (6 bases). Trimming shortened V by 3 bases and J by 4 bases, and 15 bases separated the two germline ends. This CDR3 has 15 residues. In DNA form, the CDR3 reads TGTGCCAGCAGTTTCCCGACAGGCCTAAGCTATGGCTACACCTTC. It is translated as CASSFPTGLSYGYTF.

The chain links TRBV11-3 to TRBJ2-3; D perhaps matches TRBD2 (6 bases). The CDR3 sequence is 13 residues long. Germline CDR1 SGHNT, CDR2 YENEEA. The V end was cut by 7 bases, the J end by 8 bases, with 16 bases between. CDR3 residues: CASIPRGETTQYF. Written as DNA, the CDR3 is TGTGCCAGCATCCCCCGCGGGGAGACTACGCAGTATTTT.

This sequence joins TRBV2 and TRBJ1-5, with D hard to call. V shed 0 bases and J shed 5 bases, with 17 bases lying between them. From germline, CDR1 is SNHLY and CDR2 FYNNEI. This CDR3 comprises 17 residues. Written as DNA, the CDR3 is TGTGCCAGCAGTGAAGCGCTTGGCCGGGTTATCGATCAGCCCCAGCATTTT. Its translation is CASSEALGRVIDQPQHF.

The chain joins TRBV24-1 to TRBJ2-2; a weak D match, TRBD1 (6 bases). V lost 7 bases and J lost 1, with 9 bases in between. The CDR3 spans 14 residues. Germline-derived CDR1 and CDR2 are KGHDR and SFDVKD. The CDR3: CATRPGQNTGELFF. The CDR3 DNA sequence: TGTGCCACCAGGCCGGGACAGAACACCGGGGAGCTGTTTTTT.

At least ten counts were recorded for this clonotype. This chain uses TRBV27 with TRBJ2-7; 11 nucleotides line up with TRBD2. Germline lookup yields CDR1 MNHEY and CDR2 SMNVEV (reference sequence). J was trimmed by 4 bases and V by 4 bases; bases with no gene match: 6. There are 15 residues in the CDR3. CDR3 loop: CASSYSGTSGYEQYF. DNA of the CDR3: TGTGCCAGCAGTTATTCCGGGACTAGCGGTTACGAGCAGTACTTC.

This clonotype was observed a handful of times. The chain joins TRBV19 to TRBJ1-2; D is perhaps TRBD1 (5 bases). V lost 0 bases and J 6 bases, leaving 11 bases between the germline ends. The CDR3 loop spans 14 amino acids. The germline CDR1 and CDR2 sequences are LNHDA and SQIVND (reference sequence). CDR3 in amino acids: CASSIDGQGDGYTF. In DNA form, the CDR3 reads TGTGCCAGTAGTATAGATGGCCAGGGCGATGGCTACACCTTC.